This entry lists 17 T cell receptor beta chains sequenced from one sample in a study of T-cell reconstitution after alpha-beta-depleted transplantation in children (dated by TCRdb to the mid-2010s). The library relied on PCR. Instrument used: Illumina HiSeq 2500. TCR libraries were prepared with molecular barcoding, using unique molecular identifiers to normalize TCRbeta repertoire quantification. The raw public data were reprocessed by TCRdb itself: fastp quality trimming at Q25, MiXCR clonotype calling, in-frame beta chains only. Rows with one shared CDR3 protein collapse into an entry with the most common genes and DNA. The sample records roughly 610,000 distinct CDR3 sequences, more than 9% of which are singletons. The ten largest make up roughly 4% of the sample. The material was PBMCs from the stem cell graft donor, obtained from the stem cell graft. The receptors originated from a human donor who donated a stem cell graft to a child with acute myeloid leukemia.

The chain joins TRBV6-1 to TRBJ2-6; 11 nucleotides line up with TRBD1. Germline CDR1 reads MNHNS; CDR2 reads SASEGT. The length of the CDR3 is 17 residues. The V gene end was trimmed by 8 bases and the J gene end by 0 bases; junction bases not matched to a gene: 6. The CDR3 loop reads CASRRDRGTSGANVLTF. The CDR3 DNA reads as TGTGCCAGCCGCCGGGACAGGGGGACCTCTGGGGCCAACGTCCTGACTTTC.

The rearrangement uses TRBV12-3 or TRBV12-4 and TRBJ2-3, with D unclear. Deletions cut 6 bases from V and 2 bases from J, with 12 bases between. The CDR3 extends over 14 amino acids. The CDR3 DNA follows: TGTGCCAGCAGGGGGATTGCGTCCACAGATACGCAGTATTTT. It encodes CASRGIASTDTQYF.

The CDR3 spells CASSLGDGTGELFF. The CDR3 DNA is TGTGCCAGCAGTTTAGGGGACGGAACCGGGGAGCTGTTTTTT. The chain employs TRBV12-3 or TRBV12-4 and TRBJ2-2, with D perhaps TRBD1 or TRBD2 (5 bases each). The germline V and J ends were trimmed by 1 base and 5 bases, with 8 bases remaining between them. The CDR3 consists of 14 residues.

In its sample, this clonotype was seen many times. The genes are TRBV29-1 and TRBJ2-3; 11 bases are shared with TRBD1. The CDR3 consists of 16 residues. Per the germline V gene, CDR1 is SQVTM and CDR2 is ANQGSEA. V gave up 3 bases and J gave up 0 bases; unmatched junction bases: 5. The CDR3 bases are TGCAGCGTTGAGGGGACAGGGGGGTCCAGCACAGATACGCAGTATTTT. Its protein is CSVEGTGGSSTDTQYF.

CDR3 sequence reads: CASSLKGRQQPYEQYF. The CDR3 coding sequence is TGTGCCAGCAGTTTAAAAGGGCGGCAGCAACCCTACGAGCAGTACTTC. This chain joins TRBV27 and TRBJ2-7; D gene uncertain. Deletions cut 2 bases from V and 2 bases from J, with 16 bases between. Germline values: CDR1 MNHEY, CDR2 SMNVEV (reference sequence). The CDR3 contains 16 residues.

This clonotype was observed a few times. The CDR3 protein is CATSDLGGGVPDTQYF. CDR3 nucleotides: TGTGCCACCAGTGATTTGGGCGGAGGGGTTCCAGATACGCAGTATTTT. The chain uses TRBV24-1 and TRBJ2-3; D possibly corresponds to TRBD2 (6 bases). Germline V gene sequence: CDR1 KGHDR, CDR2 SFDVKD. V was cut by 0 bases and J by 4 bases, with 13 bases left in between. This CDR3 spans 16 amino acids.

This chain uses TRBV20-1 with TRBJ1-1; D not resolved. Germline CDR1 is DFQATT and CDR2 is SNEGSKA (reference sequence). The CDR3 extends over 14 amino acids. V dropped 5 bases and J dropped 5 bases, with 18 bases sitting between them. The CDR3 bases are TGCAGTGCTTCCCTACGGAGGGTAGGGACTGAAGCTTTCTTT. It is translated as CSASLRRVGTEAFF.

The chain recombines TRBV11-2 with TRBJ2-2; 11 nucleotides line up with TRBD1. The CDR3 is 16 amino acids. Germline V lookup: CDR1 SGHAT, CDR2 FQNNGV. V was clipped by 5 bases and J by 6 bases; unmatched bases: 8. The CDR3 reads CASSPQRGQGAGELFF. CDR3 coding DNA: TGTGCCAGCAGCCCCCAGAGGGGACAGGGGGCCGGGGAGCTGTTTTTT.

This clonotype was seen once. This chain joins TRBV13 and TRBJ1-2; D gene ambiguous. Germline-derived CDR1 and CDR2 are PRHDT and FYEKMQ (reference sequence). CDR3 length equals 14 residues. Trimming took off 10 bases at V and 4 bases at J, with 19 bases between the two ends. The chain's CDR3 is CAMGSGPPVYGYTF. As DNA, the CDR3 is TGTGCCATGGGCTCTGGGCCCCCAGTCTATGGCTACACCTTC.

The chain links TRBV20-1 to TRBJ2-4; D unclear. The CDR3 length is 12 residues. In germline, CDR1 is DFQATT, CDR2 SNEGSKA (reference sequence). V was shortened by 4 bases and J by 2 bases, with 6 bases between the two germline ends. CDR3 protein: CSAIDTKNIQYF. The CDR3 DNA reads TGCAGTGCTATCGACACCAAAAACATTCAGTACTTC.

This clonotype was counted ten times or more. This chain links TRBV28 with TRBJ2-6; TRBD1 or TRBD2 may be the D gene (5 bases each). CDR3 size: 15 residues. CDR1 is MDHEN, CDR2 SYDVKM, per germline. Trimming left V 4 bases short and J 2 bases short, with 9 bases between. The CDR3 bases are TGTGCCAGCAGTTCCATGGGGGCTGGGGCCAACGTCCTGACTTTC. This encodes CASSSMGAGANVLTF. The full variable domain, its missing parts supplied by reference TRBV28 and TRBJ2-6, is DVKVTQSSRYLVKRTGEKVFLECVQDMDHENMFWYRQDPGLGLRLIYFSYDVKMKEKGDIPEGYSVSREKKERFSLILESASTNQTSMYLCASSSMGAGANVLTFGAGSRLTVL.

There are many counts of this clonotype. The chain uses TRBV12-3 or TRBV12-4 and TRBJ2-7, with 7 bases fitting TRBD1. V lost 6 bases to trimming and J lost 1 base; unmatched junction nucleotides: 3. The CDR3 spans 13 residues. Here the CDR3 DNA reads TGTGCCAGCAGCCTGGGACAGTCCTACGAGCAGTACTTC. It codes for CASSLGQSYEQYF.

This clonotype was seen many times. The rearrangement joins TRBV12-3 or TRBV12-4 to TRBJ1-1; D might be TRBD1 (5 bases). V shed 4 bases and J shed 0 bases, with 9 bases lying between them. CDR3 length: 14 residues. The CDR3, as DNA: TGTGCCAGCAGTTCCGGGGCCCTGAACACTGAAGCTTTCTTT. Translated, it gives CASSSGALNTEAFF.

The chain joins TRBV7-9 to TRBJ2-7; D perhaps matches TRBD1 (6 bases). CDR1 is SEHNR and CDR2 is FQNEAQ in the germline V gene (reference sequence). The ends were cut back, 7 bases at V and 0 bases at J, with 16 bases in the middle. This CDR3 spans 15 amino acids. The CDR3 loop is CASTQTQGTSYEQYF. The CDR3 nucleotides are TGTGCCAGCACCCAAACCCAGGGGACCTCCTACGAGCAGTACTTC.

The table lists this clonotype with many counts. The chain carries TRBV21-1 and TRBJ2-7; TRBD2, the table's D call, lacks a check against the DNA. TRBV21-1 is a listed pseudogene. This CDR3 is 18 amino acids long. Here the CDR3 reads CASSKVRGLAGFTYEQYF. Written as DNA, the CDR3 is TGTGCCAGCAGCAAAGTAAGGGGACTAGCGGGATTTACCTACGAGCAGTACTTC.

The table lists this clonotype with many counts. J is TRBJ1-4 and V is TRBV11-2; D call uncertain. The CDR3 totals 14 residues. From germline, CDR1 is SGHAT and CDR2 FQNNGV. V lost 1 base, J lost 7 bases, and 10 bases lay in between. CDR3 bases: TGTGCCAGCAGCTTAGGGTCGGGAGCTGAAAAACTGTTTTTT. It is translated as CASSLGSGAEKLFF. Based on the CDR3 plus reference TRBV11-2 and TRBJ1-4, the full variable domain is EAGVAQSPRYKIIEKRQSVAFWCNPISGHATLYWYQQILGQGPKLLIQFQNNGVVDDSQLPKDRFSAERLKGVDSTLKIQPAKLEDSAVYLCASSLGSGAEKLFFGSGTQLSVL.

This clonotype has more than one count but fewer than ten. The chain's CDR3 is CASSAGGVNYGYTF. The CDR3 DNA sequence: TGTGCCAGCAGCGCCGGGGGGGTTAACTATGGCTACACCTTC. The V call is TRBV9, the J call TRBJ1-2, with a possible D match to TRBD1 (5 bases). With 3 bases removed from V and 1 base from J, the gap between germline ends came to 10 bases. The V gene's germline CDR1 is SGDLS and CDR2 YYNGEE. CDR3 length: 14 amino acids.